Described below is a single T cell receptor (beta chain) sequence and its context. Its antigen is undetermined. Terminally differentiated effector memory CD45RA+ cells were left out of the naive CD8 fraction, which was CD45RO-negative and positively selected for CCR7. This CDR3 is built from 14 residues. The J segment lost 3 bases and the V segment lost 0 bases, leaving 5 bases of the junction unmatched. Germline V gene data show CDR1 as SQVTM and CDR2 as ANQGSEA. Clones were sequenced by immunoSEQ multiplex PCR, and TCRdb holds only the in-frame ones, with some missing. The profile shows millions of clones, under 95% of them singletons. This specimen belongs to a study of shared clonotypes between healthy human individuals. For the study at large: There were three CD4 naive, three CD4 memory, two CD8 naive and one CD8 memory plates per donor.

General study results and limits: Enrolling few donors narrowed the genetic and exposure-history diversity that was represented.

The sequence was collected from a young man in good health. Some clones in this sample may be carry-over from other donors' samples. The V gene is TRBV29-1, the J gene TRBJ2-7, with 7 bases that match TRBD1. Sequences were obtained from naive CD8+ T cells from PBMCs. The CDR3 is CSVEEPPGGYEQYF. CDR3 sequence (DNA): TGCAGCGTTGAAGAGCCCCCAGGGGGCTACGAGCAGTACTTC.